A selection of T cell receptor beta chains follows, all from one sample in a study of T cells in Graves' hyperthyroidism and ophthalmopathy. TCRdb called the multiplex PCR reads again in MiXCR, with one record for every CDR3 protein. The repertoire holds around 600,000 distinct CDR3 sequences, with around 13% as singletons. What was sequenced was blood. Receptor source: a woman in her fifties or sixties with Graves' ophthalmopathy. Each CDR3 is given with its conserved first and last residue. A D gene is named only where the DNA matches it firmly. Part of the rows lack a size; the others show once, few, many or a class for expanded clones.

j_gene,v_gene,abundance,d_gene,CDR3aa,CDR3nt
TRBJ2-3,TRBV7-2,many,TRBD2,CASSFGTITDTQYF,TGTGCCAGCAGCTTTGGGACTATCACAGATACGCAGTATTTT
TRBJ2-1,TRBV5-5,many,-,CASSLGGVYNEQFF,TGTGCCAGCAGCTTGGGGGGGGTCTACAATGAGCAGTTCTTC
TRBJ1-1,TRBV7-9,many,TRBD1,CASSHVPGQGLNTEAFF,TGTGCCAGCAGCCATGTCCCGGGACAGGGTCTGAACACTGAAGCTTTCTTT
TRBJ2-1,TRBV27,many,TRBD2,CASSLSTAGELQFF,TGTGCCAGCAGTTTATCGACGGCGGGGGAACTACAGTTCTTC
TRBJ2-5,TRBV6-2/TRBV6-3,few,-,CASKQETQYF,TGTGCCAGCAAACAAGAGACCCAGTACTTC
TRBJ2-7,TRBV7-9,many,-,CASSLVASVIYEQYF,TGTGCCAGCAGCTTAGTCGCTAGCGTCATCTACGAGCAGTACTTC
TRBJ2-3,TRBV5-1,few,-,CASSLEGVPPDTQYF,TGCGCCAGCAGCTTGGAGGGCGTACCTCCAGATACGCAGTATTTT
TRBJ1-4,TRBV5-1,-,-,CASSLGSIGGEKLFF,TGCGCCAGCAGCTTGGGGTCGATCGGAGGTGAAAAACTGTTTTTT
TRBJ2-4,TRBV6-2/TRBV6-3,-,TRBD1,CASSYRQGARGPIQYF,TGTGCCAGCAGTTACCGACAGGGGGCGCGAGGCCCTATTCAGTACTTC
TRBJ2-2,TRBV6-2/TRBV6-3,-,-,CASSYGSGANTGELFF,TGTGCCAGCAGTTACGGTAGCGGAGCTAACACCGGGGAGCTGTTTTTT
TRBJ2-1,TRBV18,few,-,CASSHGGSSYEQFF,TGTGCCAGCTCACATGGTGGGAGTAGCTATGAGCAGTTCTTC
TRBJ2-2,TRBV24-1,many,TRBD1,CATSDLEGQGANTGELFF,TGTGCCACCAGTGATTTGGAAGGACAGGGGGCGAACACCGGGGAGCTGTTTTTT
TRBJ2-1,TRBV5-5,-,-,CASSLGLALSYNEQFF,TGTGCCAGCAGCTTGGGTCTGGCCCTCTCCTACAATGAGCAGTTCTTC
TRBJ2-7,TRBV6-1,many,TRBD1,CASSESGTGAYEQYF,TGTGCCAGCAGTGAATCAGGGACAGGCGCTTACGAGCAGTACTTC
TRBJ2-5,TRBV19,-,-,CASKGGFQQETQYF,TGTGCCAGTAAAGGCGGCTTCCAGCAAGAGACCCAGTACTTC
TRBJ2-5,TRBV20-1,many,TRBD1,CSAPPGQGMETQYF,TGCAGTGCACCGCCGGGACAGGGGATGGAGACCCAGTACTTC
TRBJ1-1,TRBV6-1,many,-,CASSPPHTEAFF,TGTGCCAGCAGTCCCCCGCACACTGAAGCTTTCTTT